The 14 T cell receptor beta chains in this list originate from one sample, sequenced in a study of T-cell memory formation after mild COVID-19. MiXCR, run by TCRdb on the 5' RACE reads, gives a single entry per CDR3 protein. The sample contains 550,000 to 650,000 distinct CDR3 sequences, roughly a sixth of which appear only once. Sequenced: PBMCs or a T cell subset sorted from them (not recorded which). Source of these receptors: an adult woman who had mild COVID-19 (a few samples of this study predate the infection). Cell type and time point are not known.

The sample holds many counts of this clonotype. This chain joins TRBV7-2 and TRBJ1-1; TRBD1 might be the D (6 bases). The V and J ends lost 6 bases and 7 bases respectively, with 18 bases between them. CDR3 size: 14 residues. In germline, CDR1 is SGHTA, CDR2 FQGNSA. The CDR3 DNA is TGTGCCAGCAGTTGGAAGCAGGGGTTTGGTGAAGCTTTCTTT. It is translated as CASSWKQGFGEAFF.

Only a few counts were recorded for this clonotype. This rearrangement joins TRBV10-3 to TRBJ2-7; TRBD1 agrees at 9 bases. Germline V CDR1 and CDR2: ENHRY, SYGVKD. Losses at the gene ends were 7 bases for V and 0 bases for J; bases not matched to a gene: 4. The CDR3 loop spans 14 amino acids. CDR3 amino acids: CAIMDRGDSYEQYF. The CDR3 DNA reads TGTGCCATCATGGACAGGGGTGACTCCTACGAGCAGTACTTC.

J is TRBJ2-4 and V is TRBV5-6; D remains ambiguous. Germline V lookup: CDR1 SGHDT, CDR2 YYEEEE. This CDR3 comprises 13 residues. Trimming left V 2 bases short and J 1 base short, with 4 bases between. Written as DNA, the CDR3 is TGTGCCAGCAGCTTTCGGGCCAAAAACATTCAGTACTTC. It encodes CASSFRAKNIQYF.

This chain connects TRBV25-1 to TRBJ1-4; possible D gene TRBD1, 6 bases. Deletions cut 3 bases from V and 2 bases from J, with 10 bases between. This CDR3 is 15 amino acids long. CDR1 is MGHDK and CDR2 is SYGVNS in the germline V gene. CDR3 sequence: CASSEGAATNEKLFF. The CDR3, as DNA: TGTGCCAGCAGTGAGGGGGCCGCTACTAATGAAAAACTGTTTTTT. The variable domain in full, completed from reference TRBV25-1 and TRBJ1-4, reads EADIYQTPRYLVIGTGKKITLECSQTMGHDKMYWYQQDPGMELHLIHYSYGVNSTEKGDLSSESTVSRIRTEHFPLTLESARPSHTSQYLCASSEGAATNEKLFFGSGTQLSVL.

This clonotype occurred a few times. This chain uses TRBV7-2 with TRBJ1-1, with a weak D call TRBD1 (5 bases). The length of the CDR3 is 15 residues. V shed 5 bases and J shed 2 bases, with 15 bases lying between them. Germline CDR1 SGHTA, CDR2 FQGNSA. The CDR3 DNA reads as TGTGCCAGCAGCCCCCCCGGACAAATTAACACTGAAGCTTTCTTT. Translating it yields CASSPPGQINTEAFF.

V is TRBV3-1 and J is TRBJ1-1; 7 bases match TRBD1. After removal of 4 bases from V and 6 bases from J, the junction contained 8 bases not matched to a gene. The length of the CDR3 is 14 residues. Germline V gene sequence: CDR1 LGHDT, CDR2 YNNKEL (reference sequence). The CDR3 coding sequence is TGTGCCAGCAGCCTGGGACAGTTAAACGCTGAAGCTTTCTTT. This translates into CASSLGQLNAEAFF.

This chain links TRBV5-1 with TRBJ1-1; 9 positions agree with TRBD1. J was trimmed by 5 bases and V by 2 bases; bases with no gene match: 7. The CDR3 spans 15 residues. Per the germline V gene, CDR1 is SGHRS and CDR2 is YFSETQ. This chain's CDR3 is CASSFMGQGGTEAFF. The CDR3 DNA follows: TGCGCCAGCAGCTTTATGGGACAGGGTGGGACTGAAGCTTTCTTT.

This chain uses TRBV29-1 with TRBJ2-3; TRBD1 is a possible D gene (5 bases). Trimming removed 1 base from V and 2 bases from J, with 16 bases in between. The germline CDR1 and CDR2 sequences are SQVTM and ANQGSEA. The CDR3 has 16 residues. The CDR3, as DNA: TGCAGCGTTGAAGGAACAGGATCAGGGCACACAGATACGCAGTATTTT. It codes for CSVEGTGSGHTDTQYF.

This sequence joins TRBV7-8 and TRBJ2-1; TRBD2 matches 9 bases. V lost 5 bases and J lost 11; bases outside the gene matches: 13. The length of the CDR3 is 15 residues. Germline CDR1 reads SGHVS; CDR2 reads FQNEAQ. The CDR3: CASSGKRGAPLKQFF. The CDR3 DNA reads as TGTGCCAGCAGCGGAAAGCGGGGGGCACCCCTTAAGCAGTTCTTC.

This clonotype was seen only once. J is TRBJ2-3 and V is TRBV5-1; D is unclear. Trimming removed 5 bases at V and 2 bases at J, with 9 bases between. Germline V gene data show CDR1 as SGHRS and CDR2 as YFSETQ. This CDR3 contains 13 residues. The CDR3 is CASRTLYTDTQYF. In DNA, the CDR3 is TGCGCCAGCAGGACCCTCTACACAGATACGCAGTATTTT.

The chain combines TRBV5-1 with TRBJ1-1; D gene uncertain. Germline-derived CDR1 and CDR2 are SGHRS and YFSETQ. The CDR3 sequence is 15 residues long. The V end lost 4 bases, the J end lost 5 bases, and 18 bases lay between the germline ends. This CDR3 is CASSLAGEGWTEAFF. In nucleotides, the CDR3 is TGCGCCAGCAGCCTCGCTGGGGAAGGTTGGACTGAAGCTTTCTTT.

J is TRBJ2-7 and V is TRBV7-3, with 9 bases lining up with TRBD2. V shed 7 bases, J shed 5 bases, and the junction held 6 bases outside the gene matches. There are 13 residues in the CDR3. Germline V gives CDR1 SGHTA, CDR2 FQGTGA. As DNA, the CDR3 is TGTGCCAGCACTCCTAGCGGGACGCACGAGCAGTACTTC. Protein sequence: CASTPSGTHEQYF.

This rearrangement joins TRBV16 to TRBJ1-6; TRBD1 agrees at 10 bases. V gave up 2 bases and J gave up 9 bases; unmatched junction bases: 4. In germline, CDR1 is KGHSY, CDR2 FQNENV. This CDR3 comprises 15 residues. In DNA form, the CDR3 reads TGTGCCAGCAGCCAAAGAAGGGACAGGGGTTCACCCCTCCACTTT. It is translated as CASSQRRDRGSPLHF.

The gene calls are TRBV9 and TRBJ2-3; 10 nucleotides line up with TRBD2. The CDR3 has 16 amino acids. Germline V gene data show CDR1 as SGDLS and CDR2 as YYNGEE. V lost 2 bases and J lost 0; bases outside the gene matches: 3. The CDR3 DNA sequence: TGTGCCAGCAGCGTTAGCGGGAGGAGTAGCACAGATACGCAGTATTTT. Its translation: CASSVSGRSSTDTQYF. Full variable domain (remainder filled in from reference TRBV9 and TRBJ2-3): DSGVTQTPKHLITATGQRVTLRCSPRSGDLSVYWYQQSLDQGLQFLIQYYNGEERAKGNILERFSAQQFPDLHSELNLSSLELGDSALYFCASSVSGRSSTDTQYFGPGTRLTVL.